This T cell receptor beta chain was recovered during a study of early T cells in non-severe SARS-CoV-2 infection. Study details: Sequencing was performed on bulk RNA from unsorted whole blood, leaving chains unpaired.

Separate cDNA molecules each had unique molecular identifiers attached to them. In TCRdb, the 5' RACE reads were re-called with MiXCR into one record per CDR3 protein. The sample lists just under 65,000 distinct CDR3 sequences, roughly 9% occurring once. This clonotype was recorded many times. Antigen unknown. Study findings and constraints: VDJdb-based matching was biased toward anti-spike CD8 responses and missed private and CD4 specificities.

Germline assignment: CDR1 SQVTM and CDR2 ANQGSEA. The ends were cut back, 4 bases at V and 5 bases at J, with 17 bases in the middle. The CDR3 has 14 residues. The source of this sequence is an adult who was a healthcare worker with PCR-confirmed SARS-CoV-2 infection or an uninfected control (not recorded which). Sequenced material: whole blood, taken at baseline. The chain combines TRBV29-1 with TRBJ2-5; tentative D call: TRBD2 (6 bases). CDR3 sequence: CSVALTSQVETQYF. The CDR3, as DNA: TGCAGCGTTGCACTGACTAGTCAGGTCGAGACCCAGTACTTC.